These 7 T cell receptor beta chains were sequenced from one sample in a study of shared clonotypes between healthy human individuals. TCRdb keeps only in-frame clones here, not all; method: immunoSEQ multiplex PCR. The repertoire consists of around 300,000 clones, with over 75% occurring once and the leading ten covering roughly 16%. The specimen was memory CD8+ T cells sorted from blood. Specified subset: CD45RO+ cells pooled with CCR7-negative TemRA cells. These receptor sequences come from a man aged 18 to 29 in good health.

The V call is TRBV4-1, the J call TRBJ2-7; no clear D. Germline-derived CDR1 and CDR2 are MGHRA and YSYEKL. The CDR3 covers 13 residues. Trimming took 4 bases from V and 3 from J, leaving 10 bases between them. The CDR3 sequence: CASSLQNNYEQYF. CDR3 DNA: TGCGCCAGCAGCCTCCAAAACAACTACGAGCAGTACTTC.

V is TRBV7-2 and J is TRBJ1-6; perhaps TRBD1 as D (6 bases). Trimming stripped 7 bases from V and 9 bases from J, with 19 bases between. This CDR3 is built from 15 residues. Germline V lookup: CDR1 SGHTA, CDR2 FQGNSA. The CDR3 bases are TGTGCCAGCACCCAGGTGGGGGCCGTAGGTTCACCCCTCCACTTT. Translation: CASTQVGAVGSPLHF.

The CDR3 nucleotides read TGTGCCAGCAGTGGTCAGGGAGAGGATCAGCCCCAGCATTTT. Amino acids: CASSGQGEDQPQHF. This sequence joins TRBV6-5 and TRBJ1-5; D possibly corresponds to TRBD1 (5 bases). V lost 5 bases to trimming and J lost 5 bases, with 13 bases between them. CDR1 MNHEY and CDR2 SVGAGI come from the germline V gene. This CDR3 has 14 amino acids.

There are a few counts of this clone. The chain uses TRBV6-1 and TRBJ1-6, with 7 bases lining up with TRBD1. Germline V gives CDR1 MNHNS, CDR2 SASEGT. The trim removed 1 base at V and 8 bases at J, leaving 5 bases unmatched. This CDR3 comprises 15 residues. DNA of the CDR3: TGTGCCAGCAGTGAAGGTGAGGGGGCCTATTCACCCCTCCACTTT. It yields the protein CASSEGEGAYSPLHF.

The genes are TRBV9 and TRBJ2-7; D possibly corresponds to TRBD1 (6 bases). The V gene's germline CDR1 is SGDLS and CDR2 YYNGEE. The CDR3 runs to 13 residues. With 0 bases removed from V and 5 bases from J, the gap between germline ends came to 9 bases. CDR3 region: CASSVDGQHEQYF. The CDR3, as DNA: TGTGCCAGCAGCGTAGATGGACAGCACGAGCAGTACTTC.

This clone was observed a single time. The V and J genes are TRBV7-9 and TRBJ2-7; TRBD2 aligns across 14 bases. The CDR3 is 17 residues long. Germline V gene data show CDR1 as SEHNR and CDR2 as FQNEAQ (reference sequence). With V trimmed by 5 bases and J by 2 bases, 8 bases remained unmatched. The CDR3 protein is CASSPRLAGGLAYEQYF. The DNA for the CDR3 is TGTGCCAGCAGCCCTCGACTAGCGGGAGGGCTCGCCTACGAGCAGTACTTC.

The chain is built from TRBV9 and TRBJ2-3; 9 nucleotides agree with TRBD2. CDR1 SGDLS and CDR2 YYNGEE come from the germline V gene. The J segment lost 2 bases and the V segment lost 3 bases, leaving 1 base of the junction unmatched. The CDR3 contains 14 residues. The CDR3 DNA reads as TGTGCCAGCAGCGGCGGGAGGGCCACAGATACGCAGTATTTT. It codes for CASSGGRATDTQYF.